The 28 T cell receptor beta chains below were found in one sample sequenced in a study of blood T cells in healthy people across ages. A sample-barcoded 5' primer and a J-beta primer mix were used in a second PCR of about 7 to 11 cycles. TCRdb reprocessed the 5' RACE reads with MiXCR, giving one entry per CDR3 protein. This table has hundreds of thousands of distinct CDR3 sequences, about 24% appearing once. The same data also contributed to another study, on T cells of mothers and their children.

The sample was blood. The receptors derive from a boy between 10 and 17 years old in good health.

The rearrangement uses TRBV7-3 and TRBJ2-5; 8 nucleotides match TRBD2. Trimming removed 1 base from V and 4 bases from J; junction bases left unmatched: 17. The CDR3 sequence is 19 residues long. Germline V lookup: CDR1 SGHTA, CDR2 FQGTGA. The CDR3 region is CASSLIWGAGGVSGETQYF. CDR3 DNA: TGTGCCAGCAGCTTAATCTGGGGGGCCGGGGGGGTATCAGGAGAGACCCAGTACTTC.

This clonotype was found a few times. The CDR3 sequence is CASAGERRSSYNEQFF. The DNA for the CDR3 is TGCGCCAGCGCGGGGGAGCGGAGGAGCTCCTACAATGAGCAGTTCTTC. The chain joins TRBV4-1 to TRBJ2-1; TRBD2 aligns across 7 bases. V lost 8 bases and J lost 0; bases outside the gene matches: 10. Germline V gives CDR1 MGHRA, CDR2 YSYEKL. The CDR3 is 16 residues long.

Turning to this clonotype: At one boundary the junction diverges from the germline segment, which might be a read error. This CDR3 is CSASERTSGRDTQDF. CDR3 sequence (DNA): TGCAGTGCCAGTGAAAGGACTAGCGGGAGAGATACGCAGGATTTT. The genes are TRBV20-1 and TRBJ2-3; TRBD2 aligns across 13 bases. CDR3 size: 15 residues. The germline V gene has CDR1 DFQATT and CDR2 SNEGSKA (reference sequence).

The chain recombines TRBV2 with TRBJ2-1; 8 bases map to TRBD2. V lost 2 bases, J lost 4 bases, and 4 bases stayed unmatched. Germline assignment: CDR1 SNHLY and CDR2 FYNNEI. The CDR3 is 15 amino acids. The CDR3: CASSENSGVYNEQFF. For the CDR3, the DNA is TGTGCCAGCAGTGAAAATAGCGGGGTGTACAATGAGCAGTTCTTC.

The chain joins TRBV15 to TRBJ2-5; no clear D gene. V was clipped by 0 bases and J by 2 bases, with 10 bases between them. CDR3 length equals 15 residues. Germline CDR1 LNHNV, CDR2 YYDKDF (reference sequence). The CDR3 region has the DNA TGTGCCACCAGCAGAGATCGGGCAGGACAAGAGACCCAGTACTTC. Amino acids: CATSRDRAGQETQYF.

The CDR3 here is CASSLHLPNTGELFF. The DNA for the CDR3 is TGTGCCAGCAGCTTACATCTTCCGAACACCGGGGAGCTGTTTTTT. This chain joins TRBV11-2 and TRBJ2-2, with D uncertain. This CDR3 has 15 amino acids. V shed 2 bases and J shed 0 bases, with 7 bases lying between them. CDR1 and CDR2 from the germline V gene are SGHAT and FQNNGV.

The rearrangement uses TRBV21-1 and TRBJ2-4. TRBV21-1 is classified as a pseudogene. This CDR3 is 20 amino acids long. CDR3 in amino acids: CASSNRQLPDATEAKNIQYF. The CDR3 DNA sequence: TGTGCCAGCAGCAATCGACAACTTCCTGACGCGACGGAAGCCAAGAACATTCAGTACTTC.

This clonotype was counted ten times or more. The chain links TRBV6-2 or TRBV6-3 to TRBJ2-3; 10 bases fit TRBD2. After removal of 4 bases from V and 4 bases from J, the junction contained 2 bases not matched to a gene. The CDR3 extends over 14 amino acids. Germline V gene data show CDR1 as MNHEY and CDR2 as SVGEGT. CDR3 in amino acids: CASSFGTSADTQYF. The CDR3 DNA reads as TGTGCCAGCAGTTTTGGGACTAGCGCAGATACGCAGTATTTT.

The chain couples TRBV30 to TRBJ2-2, with 8 bases identical to TRBD1. Germline CDR1 reads GTSNPN; CDR2 reads SVGIG (reference sequence). With V trimmed by 5 bases and J by 4 bases, 15 bases remained unmatched. The CDR3 has 17 residues. CDR3: CAWLDRVSVSLTGELFF. Here the CDR3 DNA reads TGTGCCTGGCTGGACAGGGTATCCGTTTCACTCACCGGGGAGCTGTTTTTT.

This sequence joins TRBV29-1 and TRBJ1-1; 10 nucleotides agree with TRBD1. This CDR3 contains 13 residues. After removal of 5 bases from V and 3 bases from J, the junction contained 3 bases not matched to a gene. Germline CDR1 is SQVTM and CDR2 is ANQGSEA. CDR3 residues: CSVSGTGDTEAFF. The CDR3 DNA reads as TGCAGCGTTTCCGGGACAGGGGACACTGAAGCTTTCTTT.

The chain employs TRBV6-2 or TRBV6-3 and TRBJ2-7; D gene uncertain. V was cut by 7 bases and J by 1 base, with 11 bases left in between. CDR3 size: 13 residues. Per germline, CDR1 MNHEY and CDR2 SVGEGT. CDR3 bases: TGTGCCAGCAATTTCGGCAGGTCCTACGAGCAGTACTTC. This sequence encodes CASNFGRSYEQYF.

The rearrangement uses TRBV5-1 and TRBJ2-2, with TRBD1 matching 7 bases. The germline V gene has CDR1 SGHRS and CDR2 YFSETQ. The CDR3 extends over 15 amino acids. Trimming cost V 5 bases and J 5 bases; bases outside gene matches: 9. In DNA, the CDR3 is TGCGCCAGCAGGGTCCGAGGGGGCTTAACCGGGGAGCTGTTTTTT. This translates into CASRVRGGLTGELFF. Variable domain in full (rest from reference TRBV5-1 and TRBJ2-2): KAGVTQTPRYLIKTRGQQVTLSCSPISGHRSVSWYQQTPGQGLQFLFEYFSETQRNKGNFPGRFSGRQFSNSRSEMNVSTLELGDSALYLCASRVRGGLTGELFFGEGSRLTVL.

This chain links TRBV4-2 with TRBJ2-3, with D perhaps being TRBD1 or TRBD2 (6 bases each). V was cut by 0 bases and J by 2 bases, with 15 bases left in between. The germline V gene encodes CDR1 LGHNA and CDR2 YNFKEQ. The CDR3 is 17 amino acids. CDR3 nucleotides: TGTGCCAGCAGCCAAGAGTTGTCAAGGGGGGCCACAGATACGCAGTATTTT. Protein sequence: CASSQELSRGATDTQYF.

The chain combines TRBV11-2 with TRBJ2-1; 12 bases are a match to TRBD2. Germline CDR1 SGHAT, CDR2 FQNNGV. Trimming removed 5 bases from V and 1 base from J; junction bases left unmatched: 3. This CDR3 is built from 16 residues. CDR3 nucleotide sequence: TGTGCCAGCAGCAGACTAGCGGGGGCTTCCTACAATGAGCAGTTCTTC. It codes for CASSRLAGASYNEQFF.

Remarks on this clonotype: The junction and the germline gene differ at one end; a read error may be behind it. This chain joins TRBV20-1 and TRBJ1-4, with TRBD1 matching over 8 bases. The CDR3 is made up of 15 amino acids. Germline assignment: CDR1 DFQATT and CDR2 SNEGSKA (reference sequence). DNA of the CDR3: TGCGGTGCTAGATCCCAAGACAGGGGCAATGAAAAACTGTTTTTT. Protein: CGARSQDRGNEKLFF.

The J gene is TRBJ1-5, the V gene TRBV7-6; a possible D gene is TRBD1 (5 bases). The CDR3 sequence is 13 residues long. The germline CDR1 and CDR2 sequences are SGHVS and FNYEAQ. V gave up 1 base and J gave up 6 bases, with 7 bases separating them. CDR3 in DNA: TGTGCCAGCAGCTTAGACGGGACTCAGCCCCAGCATTTT. Translation gives CASSLDGTQPQHF.

This clonotype was seen a handful of times. This chain connects TRBV6-2 or TRBV6-3 to TRBJ2-1, with 7 bases matching TRBD2. The CDR3 is made up of 14 amino acids. Trimming cost V 6 bases and J 8 bases; bases outside gene matches: 10. Germline CDR1 is MNHEY and CDR2 is SVGEGT. The CDR3 reads CASRLPGGGDEQFF. The CDR3 DNA is TGTGCCAGCAGACTCCCGGGAGGTGGGGATGAGCAGTTCTTC.

The CDR3 is CASRRGQSSNQPQHF. The DNA of the CDR3 is TGTGCCAGCAGGAGGGGACAGAGCAGCAATCAGCCCCAGCATTTT. The chain carries TRBV6-6 and TRBJ1-5; 7 bases agree with TRBD1. The CDR3 totals 15 residues. Trimming at V came to 6 bases and at J to 1 base, leaving 6 bases not matched to a gene. Germline CDR1 is MNHNY and CDR2 is SVGAGI (reference sequence).

The chain employs TRBV7-9 and TRBJ2-4; D unresolved. Trimming stripped 5 bases from V and 10 bases from J, with 3 bases between. CDR3 size: 9 residues. In germline, CDR1 is SEHNR, CDR2 FQNEAQ (reference sequence). The CDR3 loop reads CASSPIQYF. CDR3 nucleotides: TGTGCCAGCAGCCCTATTCAGTACTTC.

This chain links TRBV3-1 with TRBJ2-3, with D possibly called TRBD1 or TRBD2 (5 bases each). Germline CDR1 reads LGHDT; CDR2 reads YNNKEL (reference sequence). The CDR3 extends over 14 amino acids. V was cut by 7 bases and J by 4 bases, with 15 bases left in between. CDR3 region: CASTFGGNADTQYF. In nucleotides, the CDR3 is TGTGCCAGCACATTTGGGGGTAACGCAGATACGCAGTATTTT.

In its sample, this clonotype was seen a few times. The chain has TRBV18 and TRBJ1-1, with TRBD1 identical over 7 bases. The V and J ends lost 3 bases and 1 base, in that order; junction bases with no gene match: 5. There are 15 residues in the CDR3. In germline, CDR1 is KGHSH, CDR2 LQKENI. CDR3 coding DNA: TGTGCCAGCTCACCTTTCCGGACAGGGAACACTGAAGCTTTCTTT. Residues: CASSPFRTGNTEAFF.

This clonotype turned up a few times. This chain connects TRBV5-6 to TRBJ2-3, with D perhaps matching TRBD2 (7 bases). V lost 3 bases and J lost 5, with 13 bases in between. The germline V gene encodes CDR1 SGHDT and CDR2 YYEEEE. The CDR3 extends over 14 amino acids. The CDR3 bases are TGTGCCAGCAGCTCGGGGGGCCAGGGAGATACGCAGTATTTT. This encodes CASSSGGQGDTQYF.

This chain uses TRBV25-1 with TRBJ1-4; D is uncertain. The CDR3 contains 13 residues. Trimming removed 3 bases at V and 4 bases at J, with 6 bases between. CDR1 and CDR2 from the germline V gene are MGHDK and SYGVNS. CDR3 bases: TGTGCCAGCAGTGAGGGAGGTAATGAAAAACTGTTTTTT. It codes for CASSEGGNEKLFF.

CDR3 in DNA: TGTGCCAGCAAAATTGGGGTCTCCAACACCGGGGAGCTGTTTTTT. This encodes CASKIGVSNTGELFF. The chain employs TRBV2 and TRBJ2-2, with D unresolved. This CDR3 region has 15 residues. Germline V gene sequence: CDR1 SNHLY, CDR2 FYNNEI. V dropped 7 bases and J dropped 2 bases, with 14 bases sitting between them.

There are a few counts of this clonotype. The chain uses TRBV5-1 and TRBJ2-6; D is unresolved. CDR1 and CDR2 from the germline V gene are SGHRS and YFSETQ. The V end was cut by 3 bases, the J end by 2 bases, with 6 bases between. This CDR3 has 14 residues. In DNA, the CDR3 is TGCGCCAGCAGCTCGCTAGCTGGGGCCAACGTCCTGACTTTC. Protein: CASSSLAGANVLTF.

This clonotype was seen more than once but under ten times. V and J are TRBV5-1 and TRBJ2-5; 10 nucleotides line up with TRBD2. The end of the DNA is better explained by TRBJ2-1, so the J call may be wrong. The CDR3 has 15 amino acids. CDR1 and CDR2 (germline): SGHRS, YFSETQ. CDR3 coding DNA: TGCGCCAGCAGCTTGGGGAGCGGGGGGGTCAATGAGCAGTTCTTC. This encodes CASSLGSGGVNEQFF.

The V gene is TRBV4-3, the J gene TRBJ2-3, with TRBD2 identical over 13 bases. CDR3 length equals 16 residues. Trimming at V came to 2 bases and at J to 6 bases, leaving 5 bases not matched to a gene. Germline-derived CDR1 and CDR2 are LGHNA and YSLEER. The DNA of the CDR3 is TGCGCCAGCAGCCAACAACTAGCGGGGGGGTCCGATACGCAGTATTTT. Translating gives CASSQQLAGGSDTQYF.

With respect to this clonotype: The germline gene is not matched at one end of the junction; a read error may be the cause. The gene calls are TRBV4-3 and TRBJ1-4, with D hard to call. CDR1 and CDR2 from the germline V gene are LGHNA and YSLEER. This CDR3 region has 16 residues. As DNA, the CDR3 is TGCGCCAGCAGCCAAGAACCGCCCGGCCATAATGAAACACTGTTTTTT. Translating gives CASSQEPPGHNETLFF.